This T cell receptor beta chain emerged from a study of T cells in localized non-small cell lung cancer (dated by TCRdb to the early 2020s). In terms of the full investigation: The study analyzed T cell repertoires of 236 early-stage NSCLC patients, comparing tumors and uninvolved tumor-adjacent lungs. All 250 or so NSCLC patients in the cohort were treatment-naive and had localized lung tumors that were resected. NSCLC patients had a mean age of around 66 years, and 129 were male and about 110 female.

What the research found in general, with its limitations: Uninvolved tumor-adjacent lung showed the highest T cell clonality, higher than tumor, which suggests more focused antigenic responses in the uninvolved tumor-adjacent lung. Longer overall survival was associated with higher T cell density in blood, whereas shorter survival was associated with higher clonality in adjacent lung. Because multi-region tumor sequencing was not done, intratumor heterogeneity could not be ruled out. Of the top 100 tumor clones, a median of 57 were detected in paired uninvolved adjacent lung; roughly 29 were also among that lung's top 100. Since the design was exploratory, TCR variables were selected using unadjusted p-values with no false-discovery rate correction.

At diagnosis, tumor, uninvolved tumor-adjacent lung and peripheral blood were collected and then preserved as a mix of FFPE and fresh-frozen material. The trim is 3 bases for V and 3 bases for J, with a gap of 15 bases between the germline ends. From the cysteine up to the phenylalanine, the CDR3 has a length of 15 residues. Only the CDR3 DNA stays, 45 bases, in frame from base 1. The germline V gene sets CDR1 to SGHVS and CDR2 to FNYEAQ. This clone is medium-sized (0.01 to 0.1%). Its antigen target is currently unknown. No much larger clonotype is one base removed from it; base qualities were not supplied. TCR beta CDR3 regions were sequenced from DNA using the immunoSEQ Assay. As for how the authors treated the data: To compute T cell density, TCR beta template counts were normalized to usable DNA, which was estimated by amplifying housekeeping genes. Richness was estimated with the preseqR package, extrapolating to 400,000 templates for PBMC samples and 120,000 templates for tissue samples. Clonality was defined by subtracting Pielou's evenness from one. Tissue-enriched TCRs were identified by differential abundance testing using productive amino-acid clonotypes, minimum total count 5 and alpha 0.1. Repertoire overlap between compartments was quantified with the Jaccard Index and Morisita Overlap Index. GLIPH grouped TCR beta CDR3s together with public tetramer-defined viral CDR3s, and a viral motif had to include at least three viral sequences and also show V-gene enrichment. Drawn from immuneACCESS, this table holds only the in-frame rearrangements with V and J called that TCRdb kept. Clones are partly lost; checked studies trace under half to an unresolved V gene and leave the rest unexplained. V and J calls and clone size are as listed in that table; D and trimming were resolved from the DNA. The sample table contains more than 2,500 clones; only one count was recorded for 25% of them. About 15% of the sample rests with the top ten.

The rearranged chain carries TRBV7-6 and TRBJ2-7; possibly the D gene is TRBD2, per 7 matching bases. The receptor was isolated from an older female donor with stage I lung adenocarcinoma. This specimen was lung tumor tissue, taken before any cancer treatment. The CDR3 has the sequence CASSLGEGHFYEQYF. The sequenced DNA is TGTGCCAGCAGCTTGGGGGAGGGACACTTCTACGAGCAGTACTTC.